This TCR beta chain comes out of a study of blood T cell repertoires in COVID-19. This CDR3 contains 15 residues. V dropped 5 bases and J dropped 6; count of bases not matched to a gene: 8. Germline V gives CDR1 MNHEY, CDR2 SVGAGI. The table came from immunoSEQ multiplex PCR; TCRdb's copy has only in-frame clones and leaves some out. The sample consists of about 60,000 clones, approximately 82% of them appearing once. Material: peripheral blood. The receptor comes from a man aged 55 to 69 with acute or convalescent COVID-19. V is TRBV6-5 and J is TRBJ2-7, with 12 bases aligning to TRBD1. The chain's CDR3 is CASSRDGTGGSEQYF. The CDR3 DNA reads TGTGCCAGCAGTCGCGACGGGACAGGGGGCAGCGAGCAGTACTTC.